The next 27 T cell receptor beta chains were all read from a single sample in a study of cytomegalovirus exposure and HLA in healthy donors. The PCR made use of 60 Vbeta and 13 Jbeta primers. Clones were read by immunoSEQ multiplex PCR, and TCRdb kept only the in-frame ones, dropping some. The table lists over 100,000 clones, roughly 73% of them singletons. Sequenced material: PBMCs. These receptors all stem from a woman aged 30 to 39 in good health and CMV-seronegative.

The rearrangement joins TRBV11-3 to TRBJ1-1; D is perhaps TRBD1 (5 bases). Trimming removed 2 bases at V and 0 bases at J, with 13 bases between. The CDR3 is made up of 16 amino acids. Germline CDR1 is SGHNT and CDR2 is YENEEA. The CDR3 reads CASSLFGGGLNTEAFF. As DNA, the CDR3 is TGTGCCAGCAGCTTATTCGGGGGAGGGTTGAACACTGAAGCTTTCTTT.

The V gene is TRBV2, the J gene TRBJ1-2; 7 bases agree with TRBD1. V trimming: 5 bases; J trimming: 8 bases; junction bases outside the gene matches: 8. Germline lookup yields CDR1 SNHLY and CDR2 FYNNEI. CDR3 size: 13 residues. CDR3 nucleotides: TGTGCCAGCAGTTCGACAGGGTTGAGGGGCTACACCTTC. Translating it yields CASSSTGLRGYTF.

The genes are TRBV4-2 and TRBJ1-1; D ambiguous. This CDR3 is built from 13 residues. CDR1 and CDR2 from the germline V gene are LGHNA and YNFKEQ. Trimming removed 0 bases at V and 10 bases at J, with 12 bases between. The CDR3 nucleotides are TGTGCCAGCAGCCAAGAGGACTCCCGGGGAGCTTTCTTT. Protein: CASSQEDSRGAFF.

The chain joins TRBV4-1 to TRBJ2-5, with 8 bases fitting TRBD1. The V gene's germline CDR1 is MGHRA and CDR2 YSYEKL. Germline trimming cut 0 bases from V and 4 bases from J; bases unmatched to any gene: 4. The CDR3 totals 15 residues. As DNA, the CDR3 is TGCGCCAGCAGCCAAGAGATAGACAGGGGAGAGACCCAGTACTTC. Amino acid sequence: CASSQEIDRGETQYF.

This sequence joins TRBV5-4 and TRBJ2-1, with TRBD2 matching over 11 bases. The CDR3 loop spans 15 amino acids. Germline lookup yields CDR1 SGHNT and CDR2 YYREEE (reference sequence). V lost 4 bases, J lost 8 bases, and 8 bases stayed unmatched. The CDR3 protein is CASSRLAGGLDEQFF. As DNA, the CDR3 is TGTGCCAGCAGCCGGTTAGCGGGGGGGCTTGATGAGCAGTTCTTC.

A single count supports this clone. An end of the junction differs from the germline gene, which may be a read error. The gene calls are TRBV29-1 and TRBJ2-7; 11 bases map to TRBD2. CDR3 length equals 11 residues. The germline CDR1 and CDR2 sequences are SQVTM and ANQGSEA. CDR3 sequence: CSVALAGGVNF. The CDR3 bases are TGCAGCGTTGCTCTAGCGGGAGGAGTCAACTTC.

This clone was observed once. The CDR3 region is CASRRTSGGNEQFF. The CDR3 DNA is TGTGCCAGCAGGAGGACTAGCGGGGGGAATGAGCAGTTCTTC. J is TRBJ2-1 and V is TRBV2, with TRBD2 matching 14 bases. Germline loops: CDR1 SNHLY, CDR2 FYNNEI. With 6 bases clipped from V and 7 bases from J, the junction kept 2 bases outside the gene matches. The CDR3 is made up of 14 amino acids.

The chain uses TRBV6-6 and TRBJ2-1, with 12 bases lining up with TRBD1. Trimming at V came to 6 bases and at J to 2 bases, leaving 5 bases not matched to a gene. The CDR3 is 16 residues long. Per germline, CDR1 MNHNY and CDR2 SVGAGI (reference sequence). Here the CDR3 DNA reads TGTGCCAGCAGGGGGGGACAGGGGGCACCCTACAATGAGCAGTTCTTC. Translating gives CASRGGQGAPYNEQFF.

The CDR3 nucleotides are TGTGCCAGCAGCCAGGAATCGACTAGCGGCTCCTACGAGCAGTACTTC. Translation gives CASSQESTSGSYEQYF. The rearrangement joins TRBV4-2 to TRBJ2-7; 9 bases are shared with TRBD2. Germline lookup yields CDR1 LGHNA and CDR2 YNFKEQ. The junction had 6 bases not matched to a gene; V was cut back by 3 bases and J by 0 bases. This CDR3 is built from 16 residues.

The J gene is TRBJ2-2, the V gene TRBV5-1, with 9 bases matching TRBD1. The CDR3 is made up of 15 amino acids. From germline, CDR1 is SGHRS and CDR2 YFSETQ. V was clipped by 5 bases and J by 5 bases; unmatched bases: 7. The CDR3 loop is CASSINRGRTGELFF. CDR3 in DNA: TGCGCCAGCAGTATTAACAGGGGGCGAACCGGGGAGCTGTTTTTT.

This CDR3 reads CASSTGVQETQYF. The CDR3 DNA reads as TGTGCCAGCAGCACCGGGGTTCAAGAGACCCAGTACTTC. The chain combines TRBV5-6 with TRBJ2-5, with D perhaps matching TRBD2 (5 bases). This CDR3 has 13 amino acids. Germline assignment: CDR1 SGHDT and CDR2 YYEEEE. Trimming took off 4 bases at V and 2 bases at J, with 9 bases between the two ends.

The chain couples TRBV19 to TRBJ1-1, with D perhaps matching TRBD1 (5 bases). Germline assignment: CDR1 LNHDA and CDR2 SQIVND (reference sequence). Trimming shortened V by 7 bases and J by 8 bases, and 11 bases separated the two germline ends. The CDR3 has 11 residues. The CDR3 loop reads CASTQGGEAFF. The CDR3, as DNA: TGTGCCAGTACCCAGGGAGGGGAAGCTTTCTTT.

The chain joins TRBV4-1 to TRBJ1-2; 9 bases align to TRBD1. Trimming at V came to 0 bases and at J to 4 bases, leaving 6 bases not matched to a gene. Germline CDR1 reads MGHRA; CDR2 reads YSYEKL. The CDR3 sequence is 16 residues long. The CDR3 coding sequence is TGCGCCAGCAGCCAAGAGGACAGGGGTGGGTCCTATGGCTACACCTTC. This translates into CASSQEDRGGSYGYTF.

This clone appeared once. The chain is built from TRBV9 and TRBJ1-2; tentatively, D is TRBD1 (5 bases). V was shortened by 0 bases and J by 8 bases, with 20 bases between the two germline ends. The germline V gene has CDR1 SGDLS and CDR2 YYNGEE. CDR3 length: 16 residues. CDR3 residues: CASSVGSSGGKDGYTF. In DNA, the CDR3 is TGTGCCAGCAGCGTAGGGTCCTCGGGGGGAAAGGACGGCTACACCTTC.

The chain joins TRBV27 to TRBJ1-1; the match to TRBD1 covers 10 bases. This CDR3 contains 20 residues. The junction had 15 bases not matched to a gene; V was cut back by 2 bases and J by 0 bases. The germline gives CDR1 MNHEY, CDR2 SMNVEV (reference sequence). The DNA for the CDR3 is TGTGCCAGCAGTTTAATCTGGCGACAGGGGGCGGTCGGGATGAACACTGAAGCTTTCTTT. Translating gives CASSLIWRQGAVGMNTEAFF.

The chain couples TRBV5-1 to TRBJ1-2, with TRBD1 matching over 8 bases. The CDR3 is 13 amino acids. V shed 4 bases, J shed 5 bases, and the junction held 4 bases outside the gene matches. Germline V lookup: CDR1 SGHRS, CDR2 YFSETQ. Here the CDR3 reads CASSERQGYGYTF. Written as DNA, the CDR3 is TGCGCCAGCAGCGAAAGACAGGGGTATGGCTACACCTTC.

The chain is built from TRBV5-6 and TRBJ2-5, with D possibly TRBD1 on 6 matching bases. Germline V CDR1 and CDR2: SGHDT, YYEEEE. V was cut by 3 bases and J by 9 bases, with 9 bases left in between. This CDR3 contains 11 residues. The CDR3 loop is CASSSGVPQYF. The CDR3 DNA reads TGTGCCAGCAGCTCAGGGGTTCCCCAGTACTTC.

The chain couples TRBV7-9 to TRBJ2-1; 7 bases match TRBD1. The germline CDR1 and CDR2 sequences are SEHNR and FQNEAQ (reference sequence). The CDR3 extends over 16 amino acids. The trim removed 4 bases at V and 2 bases at J, leaving 8 bases unmatched. The CDR3 DNA reads TGTGCCAGCAGCTCAACACAGGGGCCCACCTACAATGAGCAGTTCTTC. Translation gives CASSSTQGPTYNEQFF.

This chain links TRBV5-4 with TRBJ2-2; TRBD2 matches at 11 bases. This CDR3 is 17 amino acids long. V was pared by 4 bases and J by 5 bases, with 10 bases of the junction left unmatched. From germline, CDR1 is SGHNT and CDR2 YYREEE (reference sequence). CDR3 loop: CASSLYSLAGDTGELFF. The CDR3 DNA follows: TGTGCCAGCAGCCTCTACTCACTAGCGGGAGATACCGGGGAGCTGTTTTTT.

This clone occurred a few times. CDR3 loop: CASSWRDSTDTQYF. The CDR3 DNA reads TGCGCCAGCAGCTGGAGGGACTCCACAGATACGCAGTATTTT. J is TRBJ2-3 and V is TRBV5-1; D is perhaps TRBD2 (6 bases). Trimming shortened V by 3 bases and J by 2 bases, and 10 bases separated the two germline ends. Germline V gene lookup returns CDR1 SGHRS and CDR2 YFSETQ. This CDR3 is built from 14 residues.

The rearrangement links TRBV11-2 to TRBJ2-5; 12 positions agree with TRBD2. The length of the CDR3 is 15 residues. V was clipped by 4 bases and J by 6 bases; unmatched bases: 6. Germline loops: CDR1 SGHAT, CDR2 FQNNGV. The CDR3 sequence: CASSSASGGVQTQYF. In DNA form, the CDR3 reads TGTGCCAGCAGCTCGGCTAGCGGGGGGGTTCAGACCCAGTACTTC.

The rearrangement links TRBV7-9 to TRBJ1-4, with TRBD1 matching over 7 bases. CDR1 is SEHNR and CDR2 is FQNEAQ in the germline V gene (reference sequence). J lost 8 bases, V lost 4 bases, and 7 bases had no gene match. This CDR3 spans 14 amino acids. Here the CDR3 reads CASSSSGGMEKLFF. DNA for the CDR3: TGTGCCAGCAGCTCCTCAGGGGGGATGGAAAAACTGTTTTTT.

V gene TRBV30 combines with J gene TRBJ2-5; perhaps TRBD1 as D (6 bases). The CDR3 is 13 residues long. The V gene lost 3 bases and the J gene lost 5 bases, with 13 bases spanning the gap. The germline CDR1 and CDR2 sequences are GTSNPN and SVGIG (reference sequence). The CDR3 region has the DNA TGTGCCTGGAGCCTACAGGGCTGGGAGACCCAGTACTTC. It codes for CAWSLQGWETQYF.

The chain links TRBV7-2 to TRBJ2-3, with 7 bases fitting TRBD2. Germline CDR1 and CDR2: SGHTA and FQGNSA. The CDR3 is 17 residues long. V was pared by 1 base and J by 7 bases, with 14 bases of the junction left unmatched. The CDR3 DNA reads as TGTGCCAGCAGCTTAGGGGGAGGGCCAACTATCACTAATACGCAGTATTTT. The encoded protein is CASSLGGGPTITNTQYF.

The gene calls are TRBV7-9 and TRBJ1-1, with 8 positions matching TRBD1. This CDR3 has 16 amino acids. The junction had 10 bases not matched to a gene; V was cut back by 2 bases and J by 5 bases. Germline V gene sequence: CDR1 SEHNR, CDR2 FQNEAQ (reference sequence). The CDR3 here is CASSLSAGGFLTEAFF. For the CDR3, the DNA is TGTGCCAGCAGCTTATCGGCAGGGGGCTTTCTTACTGAAGCTTTCTTT.

This chain uses TRBV5-1 with TRBJ2-1; 9 bases are a match to TRBD2. The CDR3 spans 16 residues. Germline trimming cut 3 bases from V and 0 bases from J; bases unmatched to any gene: 4. CDR1 and CDR2 (germline): SGHRS, YFSETQ. The CDR3 DNA follows: TGCGCCAGCAGCTCCGCGGGAGGGTCCTCCTACAATGAGCAGTTCTTC. It specifies CASSSAGGSSYNEQFF.

CDR3 coding DNA: TGTGCCAGCACCCCGGGACAGCCTGCCTATGGCTACACCTTC. Translation gives CASTPGQPAYGYTF. This chain connects TRBV7-9 to TRBJ1-2; 7 nucleotides agree with TRBD1. There are 14 residues in the CDR3. Germline loops: CDR1 SEHNR, CDR2 FQNEAQ (reference sequence). V was pared by 7 bases and J by 4 bases, with 9 bases of the junction left unmatched.